This entry concerns a single TCR beta chain. What antigen it recognizes has not been identified. No base quality information exists; no much larger clone differs at one position. These data belong to a study of T cells after yellow fever vaccination (dated by TCRdb to the late 2010s). Background for the entire study: The SMART-Seq v4 Ultra Low Input RNA kit was used to prepare libraries from fractions with low cell numbers. To follow T-cell clones before and after both primary and booster YFV17D yellow fever vaccination, bulk TCR alpha and beta repertoires underwent longitudinal sequencing. Two healthy male donors, one aged 18 to 30 and one aged 30 to 40 years, were included in the cohort. Blood was drawn at multiple timepoints before and after primary and secondary immunization, with bulk PBMC replicates and cell subsets isolated.

The sample's treatment or condition label, in plain terms: live attenuated yellow fever vaccine strain. Two biological replicates of bulk PBMCs were collected at each blood-draw timepoint. A standard Ficoll-Paque protocol was used to isolate PBMCs from peripheral blood. RNA was extracted with TriZol from bulk PBMCs, CD4 and CD8 fractions, and dextramer-positive and dextramer-negative fractions. CDR1 and CDR2, per the germline V gene, are SGHRS and YFSETQ. From the cysteine up to the phenylalanine, the CDR3 has a length of 15 residues. This entry keeps only the CDR3 DNA: 45 bases, framed from base 1. Trimming takes 4 bases from V and 5 bases from J, and the germline ends sit 18 bases apart. What the authors observed across the whole study: Compared with the primary T-cell response, the secondary T-cell response was faster but weaker, reaching its peak on day 5 rather than on day 15. Computational filtering was required because FACS-sorted repertoires could contain abundant contaminating clonotypes from the bulk population. After the booster, most clones that had expanded after primary vaccination were detected again (almost 97% of CD4 and roughly 86% of CD8), suggesting broad maintenance of memory. Only two donors were included in the study, so the extent to which the findings can be generalized is limited. A small fraction of clonotypes showed up in both the CD4 and CD8 compartments, probably as a result of convergent recombination.

The sequencer was an Illumina NovaSeq 6000. TCR cDNA was synthesized by 5'RACE template switching, through which a universal primer site and unique molecular identifiers were introduced. Priming of cDNA synthesis was performed from both the TCR alpha and TCR beta constant segments. Library amplification used two PCR steps, and the second PCR step added sample barcodes and sequencing adapters. Libraries were sequenced on Illumina HiSeq 2500 (2x100 bp) or NovaSeq (2x150 bp). The published analysis was carried out like this. Reads were demultiplexed and collapsed into UMI consensus sequences with MIGEC, and V(D)J alignment was performed with MiXCR. Vaccine-responding clonotypes were identified with edgeR using replicate PBMC samples, with FDR below 0.01 and a log2 fold change above 5 up to day 15 being required. Bulk clonotypes were assigned CD4 or CD8 identity according to which sequenced CD4 or CD8 repertoire held them at higher abundance. TCRdb reprocessing: public reads trimmed at Q25 with fastp, clones called with MiXCR, in-frame beta chains kept. Identical CDR3 proteins give one entry, which carries the most common genes and DNA. The V and J calls and clone size are TCRdb's, not the authors'. The sample table holds 300,000 to 350,000 distinct CDR3 sequences, of which around 3.9% were seen once. Clones ranked in the top ten supply approximately 24% of the sample.

The sequenced sample was PBMCs, obtained 5 days after the yellow fever booster vaccination. The source is a young man who received the YFV17D yellow fever vaccine. The V gene is TRBV5-1 and the J gene is TRBJ2-5, with no D gene named confidently. The DNA sequence is given as TGCGCCAGCAGCCAGTCCCAAGAGGTCCGGGAGACCCAGTACTTC. Its protein is CASSQSQEVRETQYF.